Below, 25 T cell receptor beta chains from the same sample are listed, as sequenced in a study of CD8 T cells in Susac syndrome. With random hexamers, reverse transcription was performed on about 0.45 to 1 ug of RNA. MiXCR, applied by TCRdb to the immunoSEQ multiplex PCR reads, yields one record per CDR3 protein. Of about 300,000 distinct CDR3 sequences detected, over 75% appear once; the ten largest clones hold 0.21%. The sequenced sample was CD8+ T cells from PBMCs. Every receptor here comes from a human donor with multiple sclerosis.

For the CDR3, the DNA is TGTGCCAGCAGTCCCGAAGGAGGCACCTACGAGCAGTACTTC. Translating it yields CASSPEGGTYEQYF. This chain connects TRBV6-5 to TRBJ2-7; possible D gene TRBD2, 5 bases. Germline V CDR1 and CDR2: MNHEY, SVGAGI. The CDR3 loop spans 14 amino acids. Trimming removed 5 bases from V and 2 bases from J, with 13 bases in between.

J is TRBJ1-2 and V is TRBV20-1; maybe TRBD1 (5 bases). Trimming stripped 1 base from V and 5 bases from J, with 11 bases between. Germline V CDR1 and CDR2: DFQATT, SNEGSKA (reference sequence). The CDR3 is 13 residues long. The CDR3 DNA is TGCAGTGCTAGAGTCAGGGCTGGGTATGGCTACACCTTC. It encodes CSARVRAGYGYTF.

This clonotype was counted a few times. The rearrangement joins TRBV20-1 to TRBJ2-7; 7 nucleotides line up with TRBD1. The V segment lost 5 bases and the J segment 6 bases; nucleotides outside the gene matches: 4. CDR3 length: 11 amino acids. CDR1 DFQATT and CDR2 SNEGSKA come from the germline V gene (reference sequence). The CDR3 sequence is CSAPAGGEQYF. CDR3 sequence (DNA): TGCAGTGCTCCGGCAGGGGGCGAGCAGTACTTC.

This clonotype was picked up one time. The chain uses TRBV27 and TRBJ1-1; D might be TRBD1 (6 bases). CDR3 size: 16 residues. Germline V gene lookup returns CDR1 MNHEY and CDR2 SMNVEV (reference sequence). Trimming cost V 2 bases and J 3 bases, with 16 bases left between them. The CDR3 bases are TGTGCCAGCAGTTTAAGCGGGGGCCTTTTGTACACTGAAGCTTTCTTT. This translates into CASSLSGGLLYTEAFF.

The chain couples TRBV7-9 to TRBJ2-1, with D unclear. CDR3 length: 13 amino acids. Between the trimmed V and J ends, which lost 1 base and 10 bases, there was a span of 11 bases. Germline CDR1 is SEHNR and CDR2 is FQNEAQ (reference sequence). CDR3 coding DNA: TGTGCCAGCAGCTTAGTCGGTCAGTTGGAGCAGTTCTTC. This gives the protein CASSLVGQLEQFF.

The chain carries TRBV7-9 and TRBJ2-1; 7 bases map to TRBD2. After removal of 0 bases from V and 5 bases from J, the junction contained 1 base not matched to a gene. Per the germline V gene, CDR1 is SEHNR and CDR2 is FQNEAQ (reference sequence). The CDR3 length is 14 residues. The DNA for the CDR3 is TGTGCCAGCAGCTTAGCCGGACTAGACAATGAGCAGTTCTTC. It encodes CASSLAGLDNEQFF.

This clonotype has only a few counts. The J gene is TRBJ1-1, the V gene TRBV11-2, with D perhaps TRBD1 (5 bases). This CDR3 contains 15 residues. Germline CDR1 is SGHAT and CDR2 is FQNNGV. Trimming stripped 1 base from V and 1 base from J, with 10 bases between. The DNA for the CDR3 is TGTGCCAGCAGCTTAGGTCCGGGGGGGAACACTGAAGCTTTCTTT. Translated: CASSLGPGGNTEAFF.

The chain combines TRBV9 with TRBJ1-6; D is possibly TRBD1 (6 bases). CDR3 size: 15 residues. The germline V gene has CDR1 SGDLS and CDR2 YYNGEE. Between the trimmed V and J ends, which lost 5 bases and 7 bases, there was a span of 16 bases. The CDR3 DNA reads TGTGCCAGCAGTACACAGGGCTGGGGGAATTCACCCCTCCACTTT. It translates to CASSTQGWGNSPLHF.

This clonotype has only a few counts. The V gene is TRBV28, the J gene TRBJ2-7; 8 positions agree with TRBD2. The CDR3 extends over 12 amino acids. Unmatched junction bases numbered 0, after V lost 5 bases and J lost 3 bases. Germline values: CDR1 MDHEN, CDR2 SYDVKM. CDR3 bases: TGTGCCAGCAGTACTAGCGGCTACGAGCAGTACTTC. Translation: CASSTSGYEQYF.

This clonotype was seen once. This chain links TRBV5-1 with TRBJ2-5, with 7 positions matching TRBD1. Germline V CDR1 and CDR2: SGHRS, YFSETQ. This CDR3 contains 15 residues. V trimming: 7 bases; J trimming: 2 bases; junction bases outside the gene matches: 11. CDR3 DNA sequence: TGCGCCAGCCGAGGGACAGTAGCTCCTCAAGAGACCCAGTACTTC. This gives the protein CASRGTVAPQETQYF.

The rearrangement links TRBV19 to TRBJ2-1; 7 positions match TRBD2. The CDR3 loop spans 12 amino acids. Germline V lookup: CDR1 LNHDA, CDR2 SQIVND (reference sequence). Losses at the gene ends were 7 bases for V and 11 bases for J; bases not matched to a gene: 8. In nucleotides, the CDR3 is TGTGCCAGTAAAAGGGGACTATCAAAGCAGTTCTTC. It yields the protein CASKRGLSKQFF. Looking up the rest from reference TRBV19 and TRBJ2-1 gives the full variable domain: DGGITQSPKYLFRKEGQNVTLSCEQNLNHDAMYWYRQDPGQGLRLIYYSQIVNDFQKGDIAEGYSVSREKKESFPLTVTSAQKNPTAFYLCASKRGLSKQFFGPGTRLTVL.

The gene calls are TRBV2 and TRBJ2-7; TRBD2 matches at 8 bases. The CDR3 consists of 17 residues. Looked up from germline, CDR1 is SNHLY and CDR2 is FYNNEI. V trimming: 8 bases; J trimming: 4 bases; junction bases outside the gene matches: 19. CDR3 loop: CASGDPPTSGDIYEQYF. The DNA for the CDR3 is TGTGCCAGCGGGGATCCCCCTACTAGCGGTGATATTTACGAGCAGTACTTC. Full variable domain (remainder filled in from reference TRBV2 and TRBJ2-7): EPEVTQTPSHQVTQMGQEVILRCVPISNHLYFYWYRQILGQKVEFLVSFYNNEISEKSEIFDDQFSVERPDGSNFTLKIRSTKLEDSAMYFCASGDPPTSGDIYEQYFGPGTRLTVT.

The chain is built from TRBV4-1 and TRBJ2-7; TRBD2 aligns across 8 bases. J was trimmed by 4 bases and V by 1 base; bases with no gene match: 6. Germline V CDR1 and CDR2: MGHRA, YSYEKL. This CDR3 contains 15 residues. The CDR3 region has the DNA TGCGCCAGCAGCCAAGCGGCTAGCGGGCCTTACGAGCAGTACTTC. It is translated as CASSQAASGPYEQYF.

In its sample, this clonotype was seen a few times. The chain links TRBV18 to TRBJ1-1, with D unresolved. The CDR3 is 13 residues long. CDR1 is KGHSH and CDR2 is LQKENI in the germline V gene. The V gene lost 1 base and the J gene lost 3 bases, with 6 bases spanning the gap. The CDR3 spells CASSPLGDTEAFF. The CDR3 DNA reads as TGTGCCAGCTCACCACTTGGGGACACTGAAGCTTTCTTT.

The rearrangement uses TRBV25-1 and TRBJ1-5, with D perhaps TRBD1 (6 bases). The V end was cut by 2 bases, the J end by 5 bases, with 10 bases between. The germline V gene has CDR1 MGHDK and CDR2 SYGVNS. The CDR3 length is 14 residues. CDR3 region: CASSEAGEHQPQHF. DNA of the CDR3: TGTGCCAGCAGTGAAGCAGGGGAACATCAGCCCCAGCATTTT.

Only a few counts were recorded for this clonotype. The chain links TRBV7-8 to TRBJ2-5; D not resolved. Trimming took 4 bases from V and 2 from J, leaving 14 bases between them. This CDR3 has 15 residues. Germline CDR1 reads SGHVS; CDR2 reads FQNEAQ. DNA for the CDR3: TGTGCCAGCAGCTGGCAAAGGGTCAGGCAAGAGACCCAGTACTTC. Its translation is CASSWQRVRQETQYF.

The V and J genes are TRBV7-9 and TRBJ1-2; D unresolved. Germline CDR1 is SEHNR and CDR2 is FQNEAQ (reference sequence). Trimming shortened V by 5 bases and J by 7 bases, and 11 bases separated the two germline ends. The CDR3 spans 12 residues. DNA of the CDR3: TGTGCCAGCAGCGACGGAGTAGGTGGCTACACCTTC. Its translation: CASSDGVGGYTF.

V and J are TRBV27 and TRBJ2-7; D gene uncertain. CDR1 and CDR2 from the germline V gene are MNHEY and SMNVEV (reference sequence). The CDR3 is 14 residues long. V lost 6 bases to trimming and J lost 5 bases, with 17 bases between them. CDR3 loop: CASRFTVARDEQYF. The CDR3 DNA sequence: TGTGCCAGCAGATTTACAGTCGCTAGAGACGAGCAGTACTTC.

Concerning this clonotype: The germline gene is not matched at one end of the junction; a read error may be the cause. The V call is TRBV5-5, the J call TRBJ2-7; D is possibly TRBD2 (5 bases). The CDR3 sequence is 12 residues long. Germline assignment: CDR1 SGHKS and CDR2 YYEKEE (reference sequence). The CDR3 region has the DNA TGTGCCAGCAGTTTGGCCAGCGGCGAGCAGTACTTC. Its translation: CASSLASGEQYF.

The chain uses TRBV29-1 and TRBJ2-1; 8 nucleotides line up with TRBD2. The ends lost 6 bases at V and 3 bases at J; junction bases unmatched: 7. The CDR3 sequence is 14 residues long. Germline values: CDR1 SQVTM, CDR2 ANQGSEA. As DNA, the CDR3 is TGCAGCGTCGCCAGCGGGAGTAGCTACAATGAGCAGTTCTTC. It is translated as CSVASGSSYNEQFF.

This CDR3 is CASSYSPSGVEQFF. The CDR3 coding sequence is TGTGCCAGCAGTTACTCTCCGAGCGGCGTGGAGCAGTTCTTC. The chain is built from TRBV6-5 and TRBJ2-1; a weak D match, TRBD2 (5 bases). This CDR3 has 14 residues. Germline V gene sequence: CDR1 MNHEY, CDR2 SVGAGI. With 0 bases removed from V and 10 bases from J, the gap between germline ends came to 13 bases.

The gene calls are TRBV12-3 or TRBV12-4 and TRBJ2-5, with TRBD1 matching over 9 bases. With 5 bases clipped from V and 5 bases from J, the junction kept 9 bases outside the gene matches. The CDR3 is made up of 15 amino acids. CDR3 DNA: TGTGCCAGCAGTCGCGTACAGGGGGCCTGGGAGACCCAGTACTTC. It is translated as CASSRVQGAWETQYF.

The chain joins TRBV7-9 to TRBJ2-7; D is possibly TRBD1 (5 bases). Germline loops: CDR1 SEHNR, CDR2 FQNEAQ (reference sequence). The CDR3 has 16 amino acids. Trimming stripped 1 base from V and 4 bases from J, with 17 bases between. The CDR3, as DNA: TGTGCCAGCAGCTTAGTGGGTAGGGGCCTAACGTACGAGCAGTACTTC. This encodes CASSLVGRGLTYEQYF.

The chain couples TRBV5-1 to TRBJ2-3, with 9 bases identical to TRBD2. The V and J ends lost 5 bases and 1 base, in that order; junction bases with no gene match: 2. CDR3 size: 14 residues. From germline, CDR1 is SGHRS and CDR2 YFSETQ. CDR3 amino acids: CASRASGGTDTQYF. In DNA, the CDR3 is TGCGCCAGCAGAGCTAGCGGGGGCACAGATACGCAGTATTTT.

V and J are TRBV7-6 and TRBJ2-7; possible D gene TRBD2, 5 bases. The CDR3 covers 14 residues. The germline V and J ends were trimmed by 0 bases and 3 bases, with 9 bases remaining between them. Germline V gene data show CDR1 as SGHVS and CDR2 as FNYEAQ. In DNA form, the CDR3 reads TGTGCCAGCAGCTTAGCGGACTCCCTCTACGAGCAGTACTTC. It yields the protein CASSLADSLYEQYF.